A selection of T cell receptor beta chains follows, all from one sample in a study of cytomegalovirus exposure and HLA in healthy donors. Clones were sequenced by immunoSEQ multiplex PCR, and TCRdb holds only the in-frame ones, with some missing. This table has a few hundred thousand clones, around 87% appearing once. The source material was PBMCs. Receptor source: a woman younger than 35 in good health and CMV-seronegative. Each CDR3 is given with its conserved first and last residue. Each record gives: D gene, clone size, J gene, V gene, CDR3 length, CDR3 protein, CDR3 DNA. D genes are given only for firm matches. Not every row has a clone size; where given, it reads once, few, many or a size class.

. . TRBJ1-1 TRBV11-2 13 CASRDNRVTEAFF TGTGCCAGCAGAGATAACAGGGTCACTGAAGCTTTCTTT
. . TRBJ2-2 TRBV7-6 14 CASSLGVNTGELFF TGTGCCAGCAGCTTAGGCGTGAACACCGGGGAGCTGTTTTTT
TRBD1 . TRBJ1-5 TRBV7-8 18 CASSLGGDRGYSNQPQHF TGTGCCAGCAGCTTAGGGGGGGACAGGGGTTATAGCAATCAGCCCCAGCATTTT
TRBD2 . TRBJ2-5 TRBV9 15 CASSATGTRGETQYF TGTGCCAGCAGCGCGACCGGGACTAGGGGAGAGACCCAGTACTTC
TRBD2 once TRBJ2-5 TRBV6-5 15 CASSRTSGYQETQYF TGTGCCAGCAGTCGGACTAGCGGGTACCAAGAGACCCAGTACTTC
TRBD2 . TRBJ2-7 TRBV4-1 17 CASSQDGERGGRYEQYF TGCGCCAGCAGCCAAGATGGCGAGCGGGGGGGCCGTTACGAGCAGTACTTC
. . TRBJ2-5 TRBV5-1 15 CASSLEVSSQETQYF TGCGCCAGCAGCTTGGAGGTTAGCAGCCAAGAGACCCAGTACTTC
TRBD1 . TRBJ1-2 TRBV28 13 CASTGGDNYGYTF TGTGCCAGTACAGGGGGGGACAACTATGGCTACACCTTC
TRBD2 . TRBJ2-5 TRBV6-5 15 CASREGLAGIETQYF TGTGCCAGCAGGGAGGGACTAGCGGGGATCGAGACCCAGTACTTC
. . TRBJ1-5 TRBV7-8 17 CASSLVSGRGSNQPQHF TGTGCCAGCAGCTTAGTTTCTGGCAGGGGTAGCAATCAGCCCCAGCATTTT
. . TRBJ1-1 TRBV7-9 13 CASSLDTNTEAFF TGTGCCAGCAGCCTGGACACGAACACTGAAGCTTTCTTT
TRBD1 . TRBJ2-7 TRBV5-8 17 CASSYVTRDSLSYEQYF TGTGCCAGCAGCTACGTAACCCGGGACAGTCTCTCCTACGAGCAGTACTTC
. . TRBJ1-2 TRBV29-1 15 CSVGGRLRSHYGYTF TGCAGCGTTGGGGGGCGTTTGCGGTCCCACTATGGCTACACCTTC
. few TRBJ1-1 TRBV19 14 CASSTRTENTEAFF TGTGCCAGTAGTACCCGGACAGAGAACACTGAAGCTTTCTTT
. . TRBJ2-5 TRBV5-4 14 CASSPYGVWETQYF TGTGCCAGCAGCCCATACGGGGTGTGGGAGACCCAGTACTTC
. . TRBJ2-1 TRBV6-5 15 CASSVLGASYNEQFF TGTGCCAGCAGCGTATTGGGGGCCTCCTACAATGAGCAGTTCTTC
TRBD2 . TRBJ2-2 TRBV5-4 15 CASSLGTTFAGELFF TGTGCCAGCAGCTTAGGGACTACCTTCGCCGGGGAGCTGTTTTTT
. . TRBJ1-3 TRBV6-5 14 CASTPRANGNTIYF TGTGCCAGCACCCCCCGTGCGAATGGAAACACCATATATTTT
. . TRBJ2-7 TRBV6-5 14 CASSYRRRSYEQYF TGTGCCAGCAGTTACCGAAGGAGATCCTACGAGCAGTACTTC
. once TRBJ2-6 TRBV7-3 15 CASSLGASGANVLTF TGTGCCAGCAGCTTAGGGGCGTCTGGGGCCAACGTCCTGACTTTC
. once TRBJ2-3 TRBV6-5 14 CASSYGQPQGTQYF TGTGCCAGCAGTTACGGCCAGCCTCAGGGGACGCAGTATTTT
TRBD2 once TRBJ2-3 TRBV9 16 CASSVAAGVTTDTQYF TGTGCCAGCAGCGTAGCAGCGGGGGTCACGACAGATACGCAGTATTTT
TRBD1 few TRBJ2-7 TRBV5-6 13 CASSWDSSYEQYF TGTGCCAGCAGCTGGGACAGCTCCTACGAGCAGTACTTC
TRBD1 . TRBJ2-7 TRBV6-6 15 CASSQDEQGGFEQYF TGTGCCAGCAGTCAAGACGAACAGGGGGGTTTCGAGCAGTACTTC
. . TRBJ1-5 TRBV29-1 13 CSAVGPGNQPQHF TGCAGCGCCGTAGGCCCGGGGAATCAGCCCCAGCATTTT
TRBD1 . TRBJ1-1 TRBV6-5 14 CASSFDRGWTEAFF TGTGCCAGCAGTTTCGACAGGGGTTGGACTGAAGCTTTCTTT
. . TRBJ2-2 TRBV5-1 16 CASSPPTGTNTGELFF TGCGCCAGCAGCCCTCCAACCGGGACGAACACCGGGGAGCTGTTTTTT
. . TRBJ1-4 TRBV19 13 CASNLGGNEKLFF TGTGCCAGTAATCTAGGGGGTAATGAAAAACTGTTTTTT
TRBD2 . TRBJ2-3 TRBV11-2 15 CASRFGGGLTDTQYF TGTGCCAGCAGGTTCGGGGGGGGCTTGACAGATACGCAGTATTTT
. once TRBJ1-1 TRBV6-5 13 CASSAQGFTEAFF TGTGCCAGCAGCGCACAGGGTTTCACTGAAGCTTTCTTT
TRBD1 . TRBJ2-7 TRBV28 17 CASSFGGRGQLSYEQYF TGTGCCAGCAGTTTCGGTGGAAGGGGACAGCTCTCCTACGAGCAGTACTTC
. . TRBJ2-5 TRBV6-1 16 CASSESTGRGEETQYF TGTGCCAGCAGTGAAAGTACAGGCAGGGGTGAAGAGACCCAGTACTTC
TRBD1 . TRBJ2-6 TRBV29-1 16 CSVAFTGGAGANVLTF TGCAGCGTTGCCTTTACAGGGGGCGCTGGGGCCAACGTCCTGACTTTC
. . TRBJ2-7 TRBV14 14 CASSQGYGLYEQYF TGTGCCAGCAGCCAGGGGTACGGACTCTACGAGCAGTACTTC
TRBD1 . TRBJ1-1 TRBV5-1 13 CASSLGTDRDAFF TGCGCCAGCAGCTTGGGAACGGACAGGGATGCTTTCTTT